Listed below are T cell receptor beta chains from one sample, sequenced in a study of regulatory T cells in long-lasting Graves disease. From the multiplex PCR reads, TCRdb called clonotypes with MiXCR, one entry per CDR3 protein. The sample records approximately 350,000 distinct CDR3 sequences, roughly 23% being singletons. Sequencing used peripheral blood mononuclear cells (PBMCs), obtained when the disease was refractory, from a patient treated with antithyroid drugs. These receptor sequences come from a middle-aged woman with Graves disease. The CDR3 runs from the conserved cysteine through the conserved F or W. Each record gives: J gene, D gene, clone size, V gene, CDR3 DNA, CDR3 protein. The D gene is left open where the match is weak. Size tells how often a clone was seen (once, few, many) or the class of an expanded clone, and some rows leave it out.

J: TRBJ2-7; D: TRBD1; size: -; V: TRBV5-1; DNA: TGCGCCAGCAGCACCGGGACAGGTTACTACGAGCAGTACTTC; CDR3: CASSTGTGYYEQYF
J: TRBJ2-7; D: -; size: -; V: TRBV29-1; DNA: TGCAGCGCAGCTCCTGGAGGGAGCAGCTCCTACGAGCAGTACTTC; CDR3: CSAAPGGSSSYEQYF
J: TRBJ1-6; D: -; size: many; V: TRBV28; DNA: TGTGCCAGCAGTTCGGTCTCACCCCTCCACTTT; CDR3: CASSSVSPLHF
J: TRBJ2-5; D: -; size: many; V: TRBV11-2; DNA: TGTGCCAGCGGCCCCCCTCTAGGGGAGACCCAGTACTTC; CDR3: CASGPPLGETQYF
J: TRBJ1-5; D: -; size: many; V: TRBV6-1; DNA: TGTGCCAGCAGAAGGGGAAGAAATAGCAATCAGCCCCAGCATTTT; CDR3: CASRRGRNSNQPQHF
J: TRBJ2-7; D: -; size: many; V: TRBV2; DNA: TGTGCCAGCAGGGTTGCAGGGGTGGTCTTCGAGCAGTACTTC; CDR3: CASRVAGVVFEQYF
J: TRBJ2-2; D: -; size: many; V: TRBV20-1; DNA: TGCAGTGCTAGAGTCCGCCTAGCGAGCACCGGGGAGCTGTTTTTT; CDR3: CSARVRLASTGELFF
J: TRBJ2-7; D: -; size: -; V: TRBV7-3; DNA: TGTGCCAGCAGCCCAGGGACTTCCTCCCTCTCTCAGTACTTC; CDR3: CASSPGTSSLSQYF
J: TRBJ1-5; D: -; size: -; V: TRBV28; DNA: TGTGCCAGCAGCCAAACAGGGAGCAATCAGCCCCAGCATTTT; CDR3: CASSQTGSNQPQHF
J: TRBJ2-7; D: TRBD2; size: many; V: TRBV2; DNA: TGTGCCAGCAGTGAGAAACTAGCGACCTACGAGCAGTACTTC; CDR3: CASSEKLATYEQYF
J: TRBJ1-4; D: -; size: many; V: TRBV20-1; DNA: TGCAGTGCTCGAGAGCCCAGCGGACAAAATGAAAAACTGTTTTTT; CDR3: CSAREPSGQNEKLFF
J: TRBJ2-7; D: -; size: few; V: TRBV11-2; DNA: TGTGCCAGCAGCTTAGTGGGGCCCCGCGAGCAGTACTTC; CDR3: CASSLVGPREQYF
J: TRBJ2-7; D: -; size: many; V: TRBV6-2/TRBV6-3; DNA: TGTGCCAGCAGTTACTCAAACAGACCCCTGGCCTACGAGCAGTACTTC; CDR3: CASSYSNRPLAYEQYF
J: TRBJ2-7; D: TRBD2; size: many; V: TRBV28; DNA: TGTGCCAGCAGTTTCCAAGGGACTAGCGCTTATTACGAGCAGTACTTC; CDR3: CASSFQGTSAYYEQYF
J: TRBJ2-7; D: TRBD1; size: -; V: TRBV5-5; DNA: TGTGCCAGCACCAAGCCCCACAGGGGAAGATACGAGCAGTACTTC; CDR3: CASTKPHRGRYEQYF
J: TRBJ2-2; D: TRBD1; size: few; V: TRBV28; DNA: TGTGCCAGCAGGTCCGCCGGGACAGGGGTCTGGGGGGAGCTGTTTTTT; CDR3: CASRSAGTGVWGELFF
J: TRBJ2-3; D: -; size: few; V: TRBV28; DNA: TGTGCCAGCAGTTTCCCTAGCACAGATACGCAGTATTTT; CDR3: CASSFPSTDTQYF
J: TRBJ1-4; D: -; size: many; V: TRBV2; DNA: TGTGCCAGCAGAGCCCCGGGATCACTGGTAAAACTGTTTTTT; CDR3: CASRAPGSLVKLFF
J: TRBJ2-7; D: -; size: many; V: TRBV28; DNA: TGTGCCAGCAGTCGTATCGGCTACGAGCAGTACTTC; CDR3: CASSRIGYEQYF
J: TRBJ1-2; D: -; size: -; V: TRBV29-1; DNA: TGCAGCGCACGTGGGGGGGCTCGGGGCTACACCTTC; CDR3: CSARGGARGYTF
J: TRBJ1-1; D: TRBD1; size: many; V: TRBV11-2; DNA: TGTGCCAGCAGCTTACTGGCGACAGGGGGCACTGAAGCTTTCTTT; CDR3: CASSLLATGGTEAFF
J: TRBJ1-4; D: -; size: many; V: TRBV29-1; DNA: TGCAGCGTTGAAGTCCAGTCGGGGAAACTGTTTTTT; CDR3: CSVEVQSGKLFF
J: TRBJ2-2; D: -; size: few; V: TRBV2; DNA: TGTGCCAGCAGTGTAGCGAACACCGGGGAGCTGTTTTTT; CDR3: CASSVANTGELFF
J: TRBJ1-2; D: -; size: few; V: TRBV2; DNA: TGTGCCAGCTGCTCGTTAAGGACGGTGGACTATGGCTACACCTTC; CDR3: CASCSLRTVDYGYTF
J: TRBJ2-2; D: -; size: few; V: TRBV5-5; DNA: TGTGCCAGCAGCTTGGTAACCACGGCGAACACCGGGGAGCTGTTTTTT; CDR3: CASSLVTTANTGELFF
J: TRBJ2-5; D: -; size: many; V: TRBV11-2; DNA: TGTGCCAGCAGCCCGGGCCACAAAGCGGAGACCCAGTACTTC; CDR3: CASSPGHKAETQYF